Shown below are 31 T cell receptor beta chains from a single sample sequenced in a study of CD8 T cells in ankylosing spondylitis. The study's findings and limits: Characteristic of ankylosing spondylitis blood, it appeared, was a TCR beta motif comprising eight highly homologous variants.

These receptors have no known antigen. TCRdb independently ran MiXCR on the 5' RACE reads; one entry per CDR3 protein. The repertoire includes roughly 220,000 distinct CDR3 sequences, around 17% of them detected once, and roughly 43% sits in the top ten. The sample taken for sequencing was blood, either unsorted or a sorted T cell fraction (not recorded which). The receptors were sampled from a male donor with ankylosing spondylitis.

This clonotype showed up just a few times. The chain is built from TRBV4-1 and TRBJ1-5; no clear D gene. With 1 base removed from V and 7 bases from J, the gap between germline ends came to 8 bases. The length of the CDR3 is 13 residues. CDR1 and CDR2 from the germline V gene are MGHRA and YSYEKL. The CDR3 loop is CASSQAAVQPQHF. CDR3 DNA: TGCGCCAGCAGCCAAGCTGCAGTCCAGCCCCAGCATTTT.

Ten or more counts support this clonotype. V usage is TRBV12-3 or TRBV12-4 and J usage is TRBJ2-1; no definite D call. This CDR3 has 17 amino acids. Trimming cost V 5 bases and J 2 bases, with 19 bases left between them. CDR3 sequence (DNA): TGTGCCAGCAGTCCTCACCTCCAGACCAGTACCTACAATGAGCAGTTCTTC. Its translation is CASSPHLQTSTYNEQFF.

The chain uses TRBV4-1 and TRBJ2-7, with D tentatively TRBD1 (6 bases). Trimming cost V 4 bases and J 6 bases, with 19 bases left between them. CDR1 and CDR2 from the germline V gene are MGHRA and YSYEKL. The CDR3 length is 15 residues. The CDR3 protein is CASSPMDSPTGEQYF. The DNA for the CDR3 is TGCGCCAGCAGCCCAATGGACAGCCCTACGGGCGAGCAGTACTTC.

This clonotype has ten or more counts. The chain employs TRBV12-3 or TRBV12-4 and TRBJ2-3, with TRBD2 matching over 14 bases. The CDR3 runs 16 residues. With 5 bases clipped from V and 4 bases from J, the junction kept 5 bases outside the gene matches. The CDR3 nucleotides read TGTGCCAGCAGTCGGACTAGCGGGGGGCTGGCAGATACGCAGTATTTT. Its protein is CASSRTSGGLADTQYF.

This clonotype showed up just a few times. The rearrangement links TRBV20-1 to TRBJ2-4, with D possibly matching TRBD2 (6 bases). The germline V gene has CDR1 DFQATT and CDR2 SNEGSKA (reference sequence). CDR3 length equals 13 residues. The V and J ends lost 4 bases and 8 bases respectively, with 15 bases between them. The CDR3 reads CSATQVSGDIQYF. The CDR3 DNA reads as TGCAGTGCTACACAGGTTTCGGGGGACATTCAGTACTTC.

This clonotype showed up just a few times. The V gene is TRBV7-9, the J gene TRBJ2-1, with a possible D match to TRBD1 (6 bases). The CDR3 spans 15 residues. V was shortened by 0 bases and J by 9 bases, with 15 bases between the two germline ends. The germline V gene encodes CDR1 SEHNR and CDR2 FQNEAQ (reference sequence). CDR3 region: CASSLASGALSEQFF. The DNA of the CDR3 is TGTGCCAGCAGCTTAGCGTCAGGGGCCCTAAGTGAGCAGTTCTTC.

This clonotype was recorded at least ten times. The gene calls are TRBV4-1 and TRBJ2-2; TRBD1 matches 8 bases. V trimming: 4 bases; J trimming: 4 bases; junction bases outside the gene matches: 5. The CDR3 is 15 amino acids. Germline-derived CDR1 and CDR2 are MGHRA and YSYEKL. CDR3 in amino acids: CASSPGQGGTGELFF. CDR3 DNA sequence: TGCGCCAGCAGCCCAGGACAGGGTGGCACCGGGGAGCTGTTTTTT.

This clonotype showed up just a few times. V is TRBV30 and J is TRBJ2-7, with a possible D match to TRBD1 (5 bases). Germline V CDR1 and CDR2: GTSNPN, SVGIG (reference sequence). The CDR3 has 14 residues. V lost 0 bases and J 3 bases, leaving 12 bases between the germline ends. The CDR3 spells CAWSVSAGFYEQYF. As DNA, the CDR3 is TGTGCCTGGAGTGTATCGGCAGGGTTCTACGAGCAGTACTTC.

This clonotype has only a few counts. This chain joins TRBV6-2 or TRBV6-3 and TRBJ2-7, with D perhaps matching TRBD2 (5 bases). Trimming took 0 bases from V and 3 from J, leaving 9 bases between them. CDR1 and CDR2 (germline): MNHEY, SVGEGT. The CDR3 extends over 14 amino acids. The CDR3 spells CASSYSNGIYEQYF. The CDR3 DNA follows: TGTGCCAGCAGTTACTCGAACGGGATCTACGAGCAGTACTTC.

This clonotype was observed a few times. The junction departs from germline at one end; a sequencing error may be responsible. The genes are TRBV4-3 and TRBJ2-2; D remains ambiguous. The CDR3 loop spans 13 amino acids. The germline gives CDR1 LGHNA, CDR2 YSLEER. The DNA of the CDR3 is TGCGCCAGCAGCCAAGACAACAGCGGGGAGCTGTTTTTT. Residues: CASSQDNSGELFF.

This clonotype was seen at least ten times. The chain has TRBV12-3 or TRBV12-4 and TRBJ1-1; TRBD1 agrees at 7 bases. The CDR3 totals 11 residues. V gave up 6 bases and J gave up 7 bases; unmatched junction bases: 2. The CDR3 bases are TGTGCCAGCAGGGGACAGCTTGAAGCTTTCTTT. This encodes CASRGQLEAFF.

V usage is TRBV27 and J usage is TRBJ2-1; D gene uncertain. This CDR3 spans 13 amino acids. Germline V lookup: CDR1 MNHEY, CDR2 SMNVEV (reference sequence). V gave up 5 bases and J gave up 4 bases, with 9 bases separating them. CDR3 sequence reads: CASSMALYNEQFF. CDR3 nucleotide sequence: TGTGCCAGCAGTATGGCACTTTACAATGAGCAGTTCTTC.

This clonotype has at least ten counts. V gene TRBV29-1 combines with J gene TRBJ2-1, with 12 bases aligning to TRBD2. Germline loops: CDR1 SQVTM, CDR2 ANQGSEA. The CDR3 extends over 17 amino acids. V lost 3 bases and J lost 3; bases outside the gene matches: 9. CDR3 in DNA: TGCAGCGTTGACAGGGAAGGGACTAGCGGGTACTACAATGAGCAGTTCTTC. As protein: CSVDREGTSGYYNEQFF.

Only a few counts were recorded for this clonotype. CDR3 sequence (DNA): TGCGCCAGCAGCCCCAGGGTGCGGACTGAAGCTTTCTTT. This codes for CASSPRVRTEAFF. This sequence joins TRBV4-1 and TRBJ1-1, with a tentative D call TRBD1 (5 bases). The V end lost 4 bases, the J end lost 5 bases, and 11 bases lay between the germline ends. CDR3 length equals 13 residues. Germline CDR1 is MGHRA and CDR2 is YSYEKL.

This clonotype was recorded at least ten times. The rearrangement joins TRBV5-1 to TRBJ1-1, with D possibly matching TRBD1 (6 bases). This CDR3 is 13 amino acids long. Germline V gives CDR1 SGHRS, CDR2 YFSETQ. Trimming cost V 3 bases and J 5 bases, with 11 bases left between them. CDR3 in amino acids: CASSSGAGTEAFF. For the CDR3, the DNA is TGCGCCAGCAGCTCAGGGGCGGGTACTGAAGCTTTCTTT.

J is TRBJ2-3 and V is TRBV20-1; D gene ambiguous. The V end lost 0 bases, the J end lost 5 bases, and 15 bases lay between the germline ends. Germline values: CDR1 DFQATT, CDR2 SNEGSKA (reference sequence). The CDR3 runs 15 residues. CDR3 coding DNA: TGCAGTGCTAGAGATCCAGAGAGGTTTGGAGATACGCAGTATTTT. This sequence encodes CSARDPERFGDTQYF.

The sample holds a few counts of this clonotype. This chain links TRBV27 with TRBJ1-1; tentative D call: TRBD1 (5 bases). V lost 1 base and J 5 bases, leaving 8 bases between the germline ends. The CDR3 loop spans 13 amino acids. Germline V lookup: CDR1 MNHEY, CDR2 SMNVEV (reference sequence). The DNA for the CDR3 is TGTGCCAGCAGTTTATGGGGGGAAACTGAAGCTTTCTTT. Translating it yields CASSLWGETEAFF.

V usage is TRBV6-5 and J usage is TRBJ2-1, with 13 bases lining up with TRBD2. Looked up from germline, CDR1 is MNHEY and CDR2 is SVGAGI. V shed 2 bases and J 10 bases; nucleotides not matched to a gene: 5. The CDR3 spans 15 residues. CDR3 nucleotides: TGTGCCAGCAGTTACGGACTAGCGGGAGTTCGGGAGCAGTTCTTC. Translated: CASSYGLAGVREQFF.

This clonotype was picked up many times. The V and J genes are TRBV2 and TRBJ2-2, with 9 bases matching TRBD2. The germline gives CDR1 SNHLY, CDR2 FYNNEI. The CDR3 sequence is 16 residues long. V was clipped by 0 bases and J by 5 bases; unmatched bases: 4. This CDR3 is CASSEALSGRTGELFF. DNA of the CDR3: TGTGCCAGCAGTGAAGCGCTCAGCGGGAGGACCGGGGAGCTGTTTTTT.

This clonotype was seen a single time. The chain joins TRBV27 to TRBJ2-5, with 8 bases matching TRBD1. The CDR3 contains 15 residues. CDR1 and CDR2 (germline): MNHEY, SMNVEV (reference sequence). The trim removed 4 bases at V and 5 bases at J, leaving 9 bases unmatched. CDR3 sequence reads: CASSSQGAIVETQYF. The CDR3 DNA is TGTGCCAGCAGTTCCCAGGGGGCGATTGTGGAGACCCAGTACTTC.

This clonotype was found a few times. The chain combines TRBV6-2 or TRBV6-3 with TRBJ2-2; D possibly corresponds to TRBD2 (5 bases). Trimming removed 2 bases at V and 5 bases at J, with 9 bases between. Germline CDR1 and CDR2: MNHEY and SVGEGT. There are 14 residues in the CDR3. The CDR3 DNA is TGTGCCAGCAGTTACCCGGGGTTAACCGGGGAGCTGTTTTTT. Its translation is CASSYPGLTGELFF.

This chain joins TRBV29-1 and TRBJ2-5; TRBD1 matches 10 bases. CDR1 is SQVTM, CDR2 ANQGSEA, per germline. There are 17 residues in the CDR3. J gave up 5 bases and V 4 bases, and 16 bases lay outside the gene matches. CDR3 residues: CSVVGAYGTGDGETQYF. The CDR3 nucleotides are TGCAGCGTTGTGGGGGCTTATGGGACAGGGGACGGGGAGACCCAGTACTTC.

This rearrangement joins TRBV12-3 or TRBV12-4 to TRBJ1-1, with D unclear. There are 12 residues in the CDR3. V dropped 1 base and J dropped 6 bases, with 6 bases sitting between them. CDR3 in DNA: TGTGCCAGCAGTTTAGACCCGCCTGAAGCTTTCTTT. As protein: CASSLDPPEAFF.

This chain joins TRBV9 and TRBJ2-2; 8 bases match TRBD2. Trimming took 3 bases from V and 6 from J; bases not matched to a gene: 10. The CDR3 contains 16 residues. Germline lookup yields CDR1 SGDLS and CDR2 YYNGEE. CDR3 region: CASSDPVAGSAGELFF. Here the CDR3 DNA reads TGTGCCAGCAGCGATCCCGTAGCGGGATCTGCCGGGGAGCTGTTTTTT.

CDR3 nucleotides: TGCAGCGTTGGGCCGGGCACCGGGGAGCTGTTTTTT. This sequence encodes CSVGPGTGELFF. The chain combines TRBV29-1 with TRBJ2-2; D unclear. Germline values: CDR1 SQVTM, CDR2 ANQGSEA. Trimming left V 4 bases short and J 4 bases short, with 7 bases between. This CDR3 is built from 12 residues.

The genes are TRBV20-1 and TRBJ2-7; TRBD2 might be the D (6 bases). The CDR3 contains 17 residues. The ends were cut back, 2 bases at V and 1 base at J, with 21 bases in the middle. Germline V gene data show CDR1 as DFQATT and CDR2 as SNEGSKA (reference sequence). This CDR3 is CSARPENTGLLSYEQYF. The CDR3 nucleotides read TGCAGTGCTAGACCCGAAAACACGGGACTGCTATCCTACGAGCAGTACTTC.

V is TRBV4-3 and J is TRBJ2-7; D may be TRBD2 (5 bases). Trimming took off 0 bases at V and 2 bases at J, with 11 bases between the two ends. From germline, CDR1 is LGHNA and CDR2 YSLEER. This CDR3 is 15 amino acids long. The DNA of the CDR3 is TGCGCCAGCAGCCAAGAGTTGCCGGGAACCTACGAGCAGTACTTC. Residues: CASSQELPGTYEQYF.

This clonotype occurred a few times. The chain has TRBV20-1 and TRBJ1-5; D possibly corresponds to TRBD1 (5 bases). With 3 bases removed from V and 0 bases from J, the gap between germline ends came to 15 bases. CDR3 size: 16 residues. Per germline, CDR1 DFQATT and CDR2 SNEGSKA (reference sequence). The CDR3: CSARALRGASNQPQHF. Written as DNA, the CDR3 is TGCAGTGCTAGGGCTTTACGAGGGGCTAGCAATCAGCCCCAGCATTTT.

The chain links TRBV27 to TRBJ1-1; 8 bases are shared with TRBD1. J lost 3 bases, V lost 4 bases, and 4 bases had no gene match. Germline CDR1 MNHEY, CDR2 SMNVEV (reference sequence). The CDR3 covers 14 residues. The CDR3 region has the DNA TGTGCCAGCAGTTCAGGACAGGGCGACACTGAAGCTTTCTTT. Protein product: CASSSGQGDTEAFF.

This clonotype turned up a few times. V and J are TRBV24-1 and TRBJ1-5, with no clear D. The V gene's germline CDR1 is KGHDR and CDR2 SFDVKD. The CDR3 has 14 residues. With 4 bases removed from V and 5 bases from J, the gap between germline ends came to 11 bases. The CDR3 DNA sequence: TGTGCCACCAGTGACCTGGGGTGGGATCAGCCCCAGCATTTT. It specifies CATSDLGWDQPQHF.

With respect to this clonotype: A much bigger clone sits one base away, suggesting this may be a read error. This chain connects TRBV6-2 or TRBV6-3 to TRBJ2-7; TRBD1 aligns across 9 bases. The CDR3 consists of 13 residues. Germline V lookup: CDR1 MNHEY, CDR2 SVGEGT. V lost 4 bases to trimming and J lost 3 bases; unmatched junction nucleotides: 1. The CDR3 spells CASSWTGVYEQYF. The DNA for the CDR3 is TGTGCCAGCAGTTGGACAGGGGTCTACGAGCAGTACTTC.